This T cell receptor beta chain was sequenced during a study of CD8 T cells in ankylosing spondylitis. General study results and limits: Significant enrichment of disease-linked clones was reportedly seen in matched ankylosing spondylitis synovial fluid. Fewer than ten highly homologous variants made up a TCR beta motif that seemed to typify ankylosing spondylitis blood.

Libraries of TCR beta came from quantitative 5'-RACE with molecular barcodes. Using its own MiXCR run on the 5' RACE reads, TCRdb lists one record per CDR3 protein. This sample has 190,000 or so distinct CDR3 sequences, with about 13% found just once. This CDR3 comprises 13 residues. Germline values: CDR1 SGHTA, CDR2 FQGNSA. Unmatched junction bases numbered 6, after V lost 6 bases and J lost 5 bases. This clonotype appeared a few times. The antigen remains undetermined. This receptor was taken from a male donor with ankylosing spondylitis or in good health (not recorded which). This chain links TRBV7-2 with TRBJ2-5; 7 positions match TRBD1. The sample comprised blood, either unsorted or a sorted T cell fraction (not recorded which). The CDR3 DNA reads TGTGCCAGCAGTGAACAGGGGTGGGAGACCCAGTACTTC. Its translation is CASSEQGWETQYF.